This TCR beta chain is from a study of blood T cells in healthy people across ages. Study results and caveats: The lack of PBMC sorting stopped any conclusive naive versus antigen-experienced comparison. Older age coincided with a roughly linear decline in TCR beta diversity per million T cells. Both naive CD4+ cell counts and diversity were greater in long-lived donors than in aged donors.

The use of a sample-barcoded 5' primer and a J-beta primer mix characterized a second PCR of about 7 to 12 cycles. Sequencing yielded, for each sample, at least 3 million paired-end reads carrying CDR3. TCRdb ran MiXCR on the 5' RACE reads and lists one entry per CDR3 protein. The sample lists approximately 900,000 distinct CDR3 sequences; under 50% were seen once. In the case of this clonotype: Its target is unknown.

Looked up from germline, CDR1 is SGHRS and CDR2 is YFSETQ. The CDR3 runs to 15 residues. This receptor was taken from a young man in good health. The chain recombines TRBV5-1 with TRBJ2-4; tentatively, D is TRBD1 (6 bases). The DNA end is a closer match to TRBJ2-7, so the J assignment may be wrong. The specimen sequenced was blood. The CDR3 DNA follows: TGCGCCAGCAGCCCTGTACAGGGCTCGGCCTACGAGCAGTACTTC. It specifies CASSPVQGSAYEQYF.